This TCR beta chain was captured in a study of T cell repertoires in cytomegalovirus infection. The study's findings and limits: CMV-specific TCR beta clonotypes restricted by HLA-C dominated the ex vivo response. People with CMV and the relevant HLA were identified by cumulative public TCR beta family frequency.

The CDR3 is 13 amino acids. The V gene lost 1 base and the J gene lost 2 bases, with 4 bases spanning the gap. The V gene's germline CDR1 is SNHLY and CDR2 FYNNEI. About this clonotype: The target antigen is unknown.

A single record per CDR3 protein comes from TCRdb applying MiXCR to the reads. The table lists a few hundred thousand distinct CDR3 sequences, about a sixth of them singletons. This clonotype originated in a human donor in good health (CMV status not recorded). Some clones in this sample may be carry-over from other donors' samples. J is TRBJ2-3 and V is TRBV2; no clear D. The sample was CD8+ T cells from PBMCs. The CDR3 coding sequence is TGTGCCAGCAGTGAAGAGTTCACAGATACGCAGTATTTT. Translated, it gives CASSEEFTDTQYF.